A single sample gave rise to the 13 T cell receptor beta chains below, sequenced in a study of OX40 agonist ivuxolimab in advanced cancers. This table comes from immunoSEQ multiplex PCR, and its TCRdb copy is limited to in-frame clones, with some not included. This table has tens of thousands of clones, about 85% appearing once. Here the sequenced sample was CD4+ or CD8+ T cells sorted from blood, taken in a trial of the OX40 agonist ivuxolimab. These receptors all stem from an adult with an advanced solid tumor such as melanoma, head and neck, liver or kidney cancer.

Comment on this clone: Mismatch with germline at one junction end may stem from a read error. This rearrangement joins TRBV19 to TRBJ1-5; D remains unclear. Germline V CDR1 and CDR2: LNHDA, SQIVND (reference sequence). The CDR3 extends over 15 amino acids. CDR3 sequence: CASTIGPVGNQPQHF. CDR3 sequence (DNA): TGTGCCAGTACTATAGGACCGGTGGGCAATCAGCCCCAGCATTTT.

This clone was detected only a few times. The chain carries TRBV28 and TRBJ2-5; 7 nucleotides match TRBD1. Germline CDR1 and CDR2: MDHEN and SYDVKM. The V segment lost 4 bases and the J segment 5 bases; nucleotides outside the gene matches: 13. This CDR3 is 16 amino acids long. CDR3 bases: TGTGCCAGCAGTTCCTTTAGACAGGGAAGCCGGGAGACCCAGTACTTC. This encodes CASSSFRQGSRETQYF.

The J gene is TRBJ2-5, the V gene TRBV28; unclear D gene. The CDR3 runs to 11 residues. V lost 4 bases, J lost 4 bases, and 4 bases lay in between. Germline V gene lookup returns CDR1 MDHEN and CDR2 SYDVKM. CDR3 bases: TGTGCCAGCAGTTCACCAGAGACCCAGTACTTC. As protein: CASSSPETQYF.

The chain has TRBV7-2 and TRBJ2-1; 12 nucleotides agree with TRBD1. The CDR3 is 14 amino acids. The V segment lost 5 bases and the J segment 7 bases; nucleotides outside the gene matches: 3. Germline CDR1 reads SGHTA; CDR2 reads FQGNSA. CDR3 amino acids: CASSAGQGANEQFF. The CDR3 bases are TGTGCCAGCAGCGCGGGACAGGGGGCGAATGAGCAGTTCTTC.

This clone came up a few times. The rearrangement uses TRBV9 and TRBJ1-6; a weak D match, TRBD1 (6 bases). The germline V gene encodes CDR1 SGDLS and CDR2 YYNGEE. This CDR3 spans 14 amino acids. Trimming cost V 5 bases and J 9 bases, with 15 bases left between them. Written as DNA, the CDR3 is TGTGCCAGCAGTTTCGGACAGCCCAGTTCACCCCTCCACTTT. As protein: CASSFGQPSSPLHF.

The rearrangement joins TRBV19 to TRBJ2-1, with 12 bases matching TRBD2. The CDR3 sequence is 15 residues long. Germline CDR1 is LNHDA and CDR2 is SQIVND (reference sequence). Trimming removed 4 bases from V and 2 bases from J; junction bases left unmatched: 0. CDR3 in DNA: TGTGCCAGTAGTACTAGCGGGGGGGCCTACAATGAGCAGTTCTTC. Protein sequence: CASSTSGGAYNEQFF.

This clone was detected once. The chain combines TRBV28 with TRBJ2-5; the D is unclear. The length of the CDR3 is 12 residues. Trimming removed 4 bases from V and 5 bases from J, with 8 bases in between. Germline V gene lookup returns CDR1 MDHEN and CDR2 SYDVKM. For the CDR3, the DNA is TGTGCCAGCAGTTCTGTTCGCGAGACCCAGTACTTC. Protein: CASSSVRETQYF.

This clone was detected once. This chain uses TRBV4-2 with TRBJ1-3, with 7 bases lining up with TRBD1. Germline CDR1 LGHNA, CDR2 YNFKEQ. V lost 4 bases and J lost 4; bases outside the gene matches: 7. The CDR3 extends over 15 amino acids. The CDR3: CASSRDRGSGNTIYF. Written as DNA, the CDR3 is TGTGCCAGCAGCCGGGACAGAGGATCCGGAAACACCATATATTTT.

CDR3 sequence: CASSGTDQPQHF. CDR3 sequence (DNA): TGTGCCAGCAGTGGGACAGATCAGCCCCAGCATTTT. J is TRBJ1-5 and V is TRBV28; 7 nucleotides align to TRBD1. The CDR3 totals 12 residues. Germline V lookup: CDR1 MDHEN, CDR2 SYDVKM. V lost 5 bases and J lost 5; bases outside the gene matches: 0. The full variable domain, completed using reference TRBV28 and TRBJ1-5, is DVKVTQSSRYLVKRTGEKVFLECVQDMDHENMFWYRQDPGLGLRLIYFSYDVKMKEKGDIPEGYSVSREKKERFSLILESASTNQTSMYLCASSGTDQPQHFGDGTRLSIL.

A single count supports this clone. The chain couples TRBV19 to TRBJ1-2, with D possibly matching TRBD1 (6 bases). CDR3 length equals 14 residues. The germline CDR1 and CDR2 sequences are LNHDA and SQIVND (reference sequence). V lost 3 bases, J lost 8 bases, and 16 bases lay in between. The CDR3 nucleotides read TGTGCCAGTAGTATCCCACAGGGAAGGAACGGCTACACCTTC. Its translation: CASSIPQGRNGYTF.

The chain is built from TRBV6-1 and TRBJ2-2, with 9 bases identical to TRBD1. V was pared by 1 base and J by 9 bases, with 6 bases of the junction left unmatched. This CDR3 spans 15 amino acids. The germline V gene encodes CDR1 MNHNS and CDR2 SASEGT. CDR3 sequence: CASSEGTGGYWELFF. The CDR3, as DNA: TGTGCCAGCAGTGAAGGAACAGGGGGCTATTGGGAGCTGTTTTTT.

V usage is TRBV2 and J usage is TRBJ2-3, with D hard to call. Germline V lookup: CDR1 SNHLY, CDR2 FYNNEI. The V gene lost 6 bases and the J gene lost 1 base, with 11 bases spanning the gap. The CDR3 is 14 residues long. Here the CDR3 reads CASRLTGRTDTQYF. In DNA form, the CDR3 reads TGTGCCAGCAGACTGACCGGCCGCACAGATACGCAGTATTTT.

V is TRBV5-6 and J is TRBJ2-3, with 8 positions matching TRBD2. This CDR3 region has 16 residues. J gave up 1 base and V 3 bases, and 7 bases lay outside the gene matches. Germline V lookup: CDR1 SGHDT, CDR2 YYEEEE. CDR3 sequence (DNA): TGTGCCAGCAGCTCAACAAAACTAGCGGGCACAGATACGCAGTATTTT. Translation: CASSSTKLAGTDTQYF. The full variable domain, in which reference TRBV5-6 and TRBJ2-3 provide the parts outside the CDR3, is DAGVTQSPTHLIKTRGQQVTLRCSPKSGHDTVSWYQQALGQGPQFIFQYYEEEERQRGNFPDRFSGHQFPNYSSELNVNALLLGDSALYLCASSSTKLAGTDTQYFGPGTRLTVL.